This T cell receptor (beta chain) was profiled in a study of T cells expressing NK-cell markers. At the level of the study: Source material for TCR beta repertoires consisted of sorted CD3+CD56+NKG2C+, CD3+CD56+NKG2C- and CD3+CD56-NKG2C+ T cells.

The germline V gene has CDR1 MNHNS and CDR2 SASEGT. This CDR3 region has 14 residues. TCRdb reprocessed the 5' RACE reads and stores each CDR3 protein as one record, lacking DNA. This sample carries some 340,000 distinct CDR3 sequences, with around 4.9% going to the ten biggest clones. This sequence originates from a man aged 18 to 70 in good health. J is TRBJ1-1 and V is TRBV6-1; the TRBD1 assignment by TCRdb is unverifiable without DNA. The specimen was blood T cells: a sorted CD56 or NKG2C T cell subset, CD4+ or CD8+ T cells, or bulk PBMC T cells (not recorded which). The CDR3: CASSTSGTQVEAFF.